This T cell receptor beta chain was retrieved from a study of blood T cell repertoires in COVID-19. The assay was immunoSEQ multiplex PCR, and TCRdb's table has in-frame clones only and misses some. The data hold 200,000 to 250,000 clones, with roughly four fifths observed a single time. The V gene's germline CDR1 is SGHRS and CDR2 YFSETQ. Between the trimmed V and J ends, which lost 2 bases and 6 bases, there was a span of 18 bases. This CDR3 contains 15 residues. The rearrangement links TRBV5-1 to TRBJ2-7; TRBD2 might be the D (6 bases). The sequence derives from a woman aged 60-75 years who had recovered from COVID-19. Material for sequencing was PBMCs or T cells enriched from blood (not recorded which). The CDR3 DNA follows: TGCGCCAGCAGCTTACGCTCTAATCAGGGAGGCGAGCAGTACTTC. This encodes CASSLRSNQGGEQYF.